The present TCR beta chain was sequenced within a study of blood T cell repertoires in COVID-19. Clinical history as reported by participants underpinned cohort assignment. In germline, CDR1 is SGDLS, CDR2 YYNGEE. The CDR3 contains 16 residues. V dropped 3 bases and J dropped 2; count of bases not matched to a gene: 7. Original methodology: Nucleated cell counts were estimated from reference gene primer amplification. Clones were read by immunoSEQ multiplex PCR, and TCRdb kept only the in-frame ones, dropping some. The DNA gave D and trimming, while V, J and clone size come from that table. The sample lists over 200,000 clones, 70% to 90% occurring once.

What was sequenced was PBMCs or T cells enriched from blood (not recorded which). The receptor's source is a woman aged 45-60 years who had recovered from COVID-19. V is TRBV9 and J is TRBJ2-1; 8 bases match TRBD2. CDR3 DNA: TGTGCCAGCAGCGGGTCGGGAGGGATGGCCTACAATGAGCAGTTCTTC. Amino acid sequence: CASSGSGGMAYNEQFF.